The source of this T cell receptor beta chain is a study of shared clonotypes between healthy human individuals. At the level of the study: Per donor, three plates held CD4 naive cells, three held CD4 memory, two held CD8 naive and one held CD8 memory.

Only in-frame clones appear in the TCRdb table, and some are missing; sequencing was by immunoSEQ multiplex PCR. The data contain some 2.1 million clones, around 95% of them singletons. The CDR3 is 12 amino acids. Germline CDR1 is SGHVS and CDR2 is FQNEAQ. V gave up 8 bases and J gave up 2 bases, with 8 bases separating them. This chain joins TRBV7-8 and TRBJ2-3; D is ambiguous. This receptor was obtained from a man aged 18 to 29 in good health. The specimen was naive CD4+ T cells sorted from blood. Specified subset: CD45RA+ positively selected. The CDR3 bases are TGTGCCAGCTTTACCTTCACAGATACGCAGTATTTT. It codes for CASFTFTDTQYF.